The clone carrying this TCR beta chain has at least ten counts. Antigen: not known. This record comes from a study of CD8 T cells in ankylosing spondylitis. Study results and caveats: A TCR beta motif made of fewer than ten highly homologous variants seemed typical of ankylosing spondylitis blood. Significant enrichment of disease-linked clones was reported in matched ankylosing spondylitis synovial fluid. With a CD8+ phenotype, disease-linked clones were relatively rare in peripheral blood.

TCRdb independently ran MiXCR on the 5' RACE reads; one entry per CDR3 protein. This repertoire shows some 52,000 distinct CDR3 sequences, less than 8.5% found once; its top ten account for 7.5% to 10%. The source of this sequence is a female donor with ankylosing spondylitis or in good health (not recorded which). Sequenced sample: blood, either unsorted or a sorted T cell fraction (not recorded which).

The CDR3 DNA sequence: TGCGCCAGCAGCCTAAGCGGGGGTAAACGAGAGCAGTTCTTC. Protein product: CASSLSGGKREQFF. The V and J genes are TRBV5-1 and TRBJ2-1, with TRBD2 matching 8 bases. V lost 4 bases and J lost 10; bases outside the gene matches: 10. Per germline, CDR1 SGHRS and CDR2 YFSETQ. This CDR3 is 14 amino acids long.